The clone carrying this T cell receptor beta chain was seen only once. Its cognate antigen is unknown. This specimen comes from a study of shared clonotypes between healthy human individuals. About the study: The plates for each donor numbered three CD4 naive, three CD4 memory, two CD8 naive and one CD8 memory. Notes on the study in general: Compared with memory subsets, naive subsets generally had larger estimated richness.

CDR3 length: 14 residues. CDR1 MNHEY and CDR2 SVGAGI come from the germline V gene. Germline trimming cut 4 bases from V and 2 bases from J; bases unmatched to any gene: 4. Assay used: immunoSEQ multiplex PCR; TCRdb lists only in-frame clones, some missing. The sample contains approximately 840,000 clones, about 96% of which appear only once. The naive CD8 fraction comprised CD45RO-negative cells positively selected for CCR7 and excluded terminally differentiated effector memory CD45RA+ cells. The donor population consisted of healthy HIV-negative adults with no recent acute infections or vaccinations.

The sequence came from a young man in good health. The source material was naive CD8+ T cells sorted from blood. The rearrangement links TRBV6-5 to TRBJ1-2; 7 nucleotides align to TRBD1. CDR3 in amino acids: CASSLAGGNYGYTF. CDR3 DNA: TGTGCCAGCAGTTTAGCAGGGGGAAACTATGGCTACACCTTC.